One and the same sample provided the 24 T cell receptor beta chains below, sequenced in a study of beta chain features in type 1 diabetes. General observations from the study: Among patients with Type 1 diabetes, TCRB CDR3s were moderately but significantly shorter in every one of the four CD4+ subsets.

Expressed TCRB transcripts got sequenced, as all isolated RNA was reverse transcribed. Generated by immunoSEQ multiplex PCR, the TCRdb table keeps only in-frame clones and is missing some. The sample yields roughly 290,000 clones, over 12% seen once. No antigen is known for these receptors. The sample taken for sequencing was naive CD4+ T cells from blood. Receptors originate from a man younger than 35 with type 1 diabetes.

This clone came up a few times. The chain employs TRBV11-2 and TRBJ1-5; 7 bases are shared with TRBD1. Germline V gene data show CDR1 as SGHAT and CDR2 as FQNNGV. Trimming cost V 1 base and J 6 bases; bases outside gene matches: 3. The CDR3 length is 14 residues. For the CDR3, the DNA is TGTGCCAGCAGCTTAGTAGGGGACAGTCAGCCCCAGCATTTT. Translating it yields CASSLVGDSQPQHF. The full variable domain, in which reference TRBV11-2 and TRBJ1-5 provide the parts outside the CDR3, is EAGVAQSPRYKIIEKRQSVAFWCNPISGHATLYWYQQILGQGPKLLIQFQNNGVVDDSQLPKDRFSAERLKGVDSTLKIQPAKLEDSAVYLCASSLVGDSQPQHFGDGTRLSIL.

V usage is TRBV5-1 and J usage is TRBJ2-1; D gene ambiguous. The V gene's germline CDR1 is SGHRS and CDR2 YFSETQ. Between the trimmed V and J ends, which lost 7 bases and 0 bases, there was a span of 11 bases. The CDR3 contains 14 residues. Written as DNA, the CDR3 is TGCGCCAGCGGTCAACTTAGCTCCTACAATGAGCAGTTCTTC. As protein: CASGQLSSYNEQFF.

This chain joins TRBV5-4 and TRBJ2-1; D may be TRBD2 (5 bases). The CDR3 length is 17 residues. V gave up 0 bases and J gave up 2 bases, with 15 bases separating them. In germline, CDR1 is SGHNT, CDR2 YYREEE (reference sequence). This CDR3 reads CASSLAALAGTYNEQFF. Here the CDR3 DNA reads TGTGCCAGCAGCTTGGCCGCTCTAGCAGGCACCTACAATGAGCAGTTCTTC.

This clone was recorded a few times. This CDR3 reads CASSFRDSPIAGNTIYF. The DNA for the CDR3 is TGTGCCAGCAGCTTCCGAGACAGCCCCATTGCGGGAAACACCATATATTTT. The V call is TRBV7-8, the J call TRBJ1-3; D possibly corresponds to TRBD1 (5 bases). CDR3 size: 17 residues. Germline V gives CDR1 SGHVS, CDR2 FQNEAQ. The V end lost 3 bases, the J end lost 4 bases, and 19 bases lay between the germline ends.

The sample holds a few counts of this clone. CDR3 amino acids: CASSYSNRGSYEQYF. In nucleotides, the CDR3 is TGTGCCAGCAGTTACTCGAACAGGGGTTCCTACGAGCAGTACTTC. The rearrangement joins TRBV6-5 to TRBJ2-7; 7 positions agree with TRBD1. V gave up 0 bases and J gave up 1 base; unmatched junction bases: 3. Per the germline V gene, CDR1 is MNHEY and CDR2 is SVGAGI. The CDR3 loop spans 15 amino acids.

The V and J genes are TRBV7-2 and TRBJ2-3, with 10 bases identical to TRBD2. Trimming cost V 6 bases and J 4 bases; bases outside gene matches: 7. The CDR3 has 15 residues. Germline CDR1 is SGHTA and CDR2 is FQGNSA. The CDR3 is CASRQDSGRADTQYF. CDR3 bases: TGTGCCAGCAGACAAGACAGCGGGAGGGCAGATACGCAGTATTTT.

Only a few counts were recorded for this clone. This chain links TRBV19 with TRBJ2-1, with TRBD1 identical over 7 bases. CDR3 length: 14 amino acids. Germline CDR1 and CDR2: LNHDA and SQIVND (reference sequence). V was pared by 7 bases and J by 4 bases, with 7 bases of the junction left unmatched. CDR3 bases: TGTGCCAGTAAGCAGGGACAGAGTTACAATGAGCAGTTCTTC. This codes for CASKQGQSYNEQFF.

This clone was counted between two and nine times. J is TRBJ2-7 and V is TRBV28, with D possibly matching TRBD2 (5 bases). Germline CDR1 is MDHEN and CDR2 is SYDVKM. This CDR3 comprises 14 residues. With 6 bases removed from V and 0 bases from J, the gap between germline ends came to 12 bases. This CDR3 reads CASRIRGFSYEQYF. The CDR3, as DNA: TGTGCCAGCAGAATAAGAGGGTTCTCCTACGAGCAGTACTTC.

This clone has more than one count but fewer than ten. The chain employs TRBV7-6 and TRBJ2-7; 7 nucleotides line up with TRBD1. The CDR3 length is 13 residues. Germline CDR1 and CDR2: SGHVS and FNYEAQ. V lost 7 bases, J lost 2 bases, and 5 bases stayed unmatched. The CDR3 region is CASIRDRAYEQYF. In nucleotides, the CDR3 is TGTGCCAGCATCAGGGACAGAGCCTACGAGCAGTACTTC.

V usage is TRBV7-9 and J usage is TRBJ2-2, with 8 bases that match TRBD1. The CDR3 runs 16 residues. CDR1 is SEHNR and CDR2 is FQNEAQ in the germline V gene (reference sequence). With V trimmed by 6 bases and J by 1 base, 7 bases remained unmatched. CDR3 in DNA: TGTGCCAGCAGAAACCGTGGACAGGGGAACACCGGGGAGCTGTTTTTT. It codes for CASRNRGQGNTGELFF.

This clone occurred a few times. This chain links TRBV9 with TRBJ2-3; D is undetermined. Per germline, CDR1 SGDLS and CDR2 YYNGEE. The CDR3 covers 13 residues. Trimming shortened V by 1 base and J by 6 bases, and 9 bases separated the two germline ends. CDR3 bases: TGTGCCAGCAGCGTATCTCCGCAGGATACGCAGTATTTT. This encodes CASSVSPQDTQYF.

With respect to this clone: Within the sample, other DNA sequences also encode this same CDR3. V and J are TRBV30 and TRBJ2-2; D unresolved. In germline, CDR1 is GTSNPN, CDR2 SVGIG (reference sequence). The CDR3 spans 12 residues. Trimming removed 2 bases from V and 3 bases from J, with 4 bases in between. CDR3 coding DNA: TGTGCCTGGAGTCCTTACACCGGGGAGCTGTTTTTT. Protein sequence: CAWSPYTGELFF.

This clone was picked up a small number of times. The chain joins TRBV5-6 to TRBJ2-4; 11 positions match TRBD1. Losses at the gene ends were 0 bases for V and 7 bases for J; bases not matched to a gene: 3. There are 15 residues in the CDR3. Germline assignment: CDR1 SGHDT and CDR2 YYEEEE. DNA of the CDR3: TGTGCCAGCAGCTTGGTAGGACAGGGGGCGAACATTCAGTACTTC. Protein: CASSLVGQGANIQYF.

The CDR3 coding sequence is TGTGCCTGGAGTGTTAGGGCAGGGGGTTACACTGAAGCTTTCTTT. Encoded protein: CAWSVRAGGYTEAFF. The chain employs TRBV30 and TRBJ1-1; 7 positions match TRBD1. Germline V lookup: CDR1 GTSNPN, CDR2 SVGIG (reference sequence). The CDR3 is 15 residues long. V shed 0 bases, J shed 3 bases, and the junction held 7 bases outside the gene matches.

CDR3 sequence reads: CASSSRTGTTGELFF. For the CDR3, the DNA is TGTGCCAGCAGCTCACGGACAGGGACCACCGGGGAGCTGTTTTTT. The V and J genes are TRBV6-6 and TRBJ2-2; TRBD1 agrees at 8 bases. Germline V gene sequence: CDR1 MNHNY, CDR2 SVGAGI (reference sequence). CDR3 length: 15 amino acids. V trimming: 6 bases; J trimming: 4 bases; junction bases outside the gene matches: 7.

The chain couples TRBV2 to TRBJ2-7; 7 bases fit TRBD1. This CDR3 has 13 amino acids. Germline V gene lookup returns CDR1 SNHLY and CDR2 FYNNEI. V lost 8 bases to trimming and J lost 3 bases; unmatched junction nucleotides: 7. CDR3: CASLQGRFYEQYF. The CDR3 DNA follows: TGTGCCAGCTTACAGGGGAGATTCTACGAGCAGTACTTC. Combining the CDR3 with reference TRBV2 and TRBJ2-7 gives the whole variable domain EPEVTQTPSHQVTQMGQEVILRCVPISNHLYFYWYRQILGQKVEFLVSFYNNEISEKSEIFDDQFSVERPDGSNFTLKIRSTKLEDSAMYFCASLQGRFYEQYFGPGTRLTVT.

The table lists this clone with a few counts. This chain links TRBV4-2 with TRBJ2-4; unclear D gene. CDR1 is LGHNA, CDR2 YNFKEQ, per germline. The V gene lost 1 base and the J gene lost 0 bases, with 7 bases spanning the gap. This CDR3 is built from 15 residues. The CDR3 loop is CASSQGLLAKNIQYF. CDR3 bases: TGTGCCAGCAGCCAAGGTCTCCTAGCCAAAAACATTCAGTACTTC.

This clone was seen only a few times. This chain links TRBV19 with TRBJ2-7; TRBD1 matches at 8 bases. Per germline, CDR1 LNHDA and CDR2 SQIVND (reference sequence). This CDR3 spans 15 amino acids. The ends lost 2 bases at V and 2 bases at J; junction bases unmatched: 5. CDR3 nucleotide sequence: TGTGCCAGTAGTATATCGTGGACAGGGACCTACGAGCAGTACTTC. Protein product: CASSISWTGTYEQYF.

The chain joins TRBV7-9 to TRBJ2-3; D not resolved. Germline CDR1 is SEHNR and CDR2 is FQNEAQ (reference sequence). The CDR3 is 13 residues long. V shed 2 bases and J shed 5 bases, with 8 bases lying between them. The CDR3, as DNA: TGTGCCAGCAGCTTACAGGAAGGAGATACGCAGTATTTT. Encoded protein: CASSLQEGDTQYF.

In its sample, this clone was seen a few times. The chain uses TRBV7-9 and TRBJ1-2; D not certain. There are 12 residues in the CDR3. Germline V CDR1 and CDR2: SEHNR, FQNEAQ (reference sequence). Trimming removed 5 bases at V and 4 bases at J, with 8 bases between. The CDR3 region has the DNA TGTGCCAGCAGCGAGATCACCTATGGCTACACCTTC. It is translated as CASSEITYGYTF.

In this sample, this clone turned up a few times. One end of the junction fails to match germline, which may point to a read error. The gene calls are TRBV6-6 and TRBJ2-6, with D tentatively TRBD2 (7 bases). Germline V gene sequence: CDR1 MNHNY, CDR2 SVGAGI (reference sequence). There are 13 residues in the CDR3. CDR3 coding DNA: TGTGCCAGCACCTCAGGGGCGGGAGTGCCCCTGGCTTTC. This codes for CASTSGAGVPLAF.

This clone turned up a few times. This chain uses TRBV28 with TRBJ2-1; a possible D gene is TRBD2 (6 bases). Germline assignment: CDR1 MDHEN and CDR2 SYDVKM. Trimming took off 10 bases at V and 8 bases at J, with 27 bases between the two ends. The CDR3 is 16 amino acids. CDR3 nucleotides: TGTGCCATCGGGAAGGCGAGGGCCTGGAGGGGCGATGAGCAGTTCTTC. Encoded protein: CAIGKARAWRGDEQFF. The full variable domain, its missing parts supplied by reference TRBV28 and TRBJ2-1, is DVKVTQSSRYLVKRTGEKVFLECVQDMDHENMFWYRQDPGLGLRLIYFSYDVKMKEKGDIPEGYSVSREKKERFSLILESASTNQTSMYLCAIGKARAWRGDEQFFGPGTRLTVL.

This rearrangement joins TRBV18 to TRBJ2-1; 7 bases match TRBD1. Looked up from germline, CDR1 is KGHSH and CDR2 is LQKENI. The V and J ends lost 3 bases and 5 bases, in that order; junction bases with no gene match: 10. This CDR3 is built from 16 residues. The CDR3 sequence: CASSPLSRGSHNEQFF. CDR3 sequence (DNA): TGTGCCAGCTCACCTCTGAGCAGGGGGTCCCACAATGAGCAGTTCTTC. The full variable domain, completed using reference TRBV18 and TRBJ2-1, is NAGVMQNPRHLVRRRGQEARLRCSPMKGHSHVYWYRQLPEEGLKFMVYLQKENIIDESGMPKERFSAEFPKEGPSILRIQQVVRGDSAAYFCASSPLSRGSHNEQFFGPGTRLTVL.

In nucleotides, the CDR3 is TGTGCCAGCAGTGAAGCTCCGGCAGCGTACGAGCAGTACTTC. This gives the protein CASSEAPAAYEQYF. This rearrangement joins TRBV6-1 to TRBJ2-7; D remains ambiguous. The CDR3 sequence is 14 residues long. Trimming left V 0 bases short and J 4 bases short, with 10 bases between. The germline V gene has CDR1 MNHNS and CDR2 SASEGT.